The 10 T cell receptor beta chains below were found in one sample sequenced in a study of response to subunit inactivated influenza vaccine (dated by TCRdb to 2016 to 2019). The library was built by means of RT-PCR. The sequencer listed for this sample is Illumina HiSeq 2500. TCRdb's own reprocessing of the public reads used fastp at Q25 and MiXCR and kept productive beta chains. CDR3 protein duplicates are merged, each entry listing the most common genes and DNA. This sample gives under 850,000 distinct CDR3 sequences in total; about a fifth of them show up just once. The ten top clones hold approximately 10% of the sample. Source: PBMCs from blood, taken approximately 5 days after vaccination. These TCRs come from a man in his fifties who received an inactivated influenza vaccine. Donor details come from another sample of the same person, matched by shared clones.

The CDR3 coding sequence is TGTGCCAGCAGCCGAGCGGGGGAGTATTCACCCCTCCACTTT. Its protein product is CASSRAGEYSPLHF. This chain joins TRBV11-2 and TRBJ1-6, with D maybe TRBD1 (5 bases). The germline gives CDR1 SGHAT, CDR2 FQNNGV. This CDR3 has 14 amino acids. The V and J ends lost 5 bases and 8 bases respectively, with 13 bases between them.

This chain connects TRBV6-2 or TRBV6-3 to TRBJ2-1, with 10 bases that match TRBD2. The CDR3 is made up of 15 amino acids. V lost 5 bases to trimming and J lost 4 bases; unmatched junction nucleotides: 5. Germline V gene lookup returns CDR1 MNHEY and CDR2 SVGEGT. The CDR3 DNA is TGTGCCAGCAGTAAACCGGGACTAGCGTACAATGAGCAGTTCTTC. Its protein is CASSKPGLAYNEQFF.

This clonotype was observed many times. The V gene is TRBV6-5, the J gene TRBJ2-7; D is undetermined. Germline V gene lookup returns CDR1 MNHEY and CDR2 SVGAGI. The CDR3 has 14 amino acids. Trimming cost V 7 bases and J 2 bases, with 15 bases left between them. CDR3 loop: CASTSVGVPYEQYF. The CDR3 region has the DNA TGTGCCAGCACTTCAGTAGGAGTTCCCTACGAGCAGTACTTC.

This clonotype was seen a handful of times. V gene TRBV4-2 combines with J gene TRBJ2-5; no clear D. V lost 1 base to trimming and J lost 0 bases, with 6 bases between them. The germline V gene has CDR1 LGHNA and CDR2 YNFKEQ. CDR3 length: 14 amino acids. The CDR3 DNA reads TGTGCCAGCAGCCAAGGATCCTACCAAGAGACCCAGTACTTC. This translates into CASSQGSYQETQYF.

This clonotype has a handful of counts. The genes are TRBV12-3 or TRBV12-4 and TRBJ2-6; D is unclear. The CDR3 length is 15 residues. V was shortened by 1 base and J by 2 bases, with 6 bases between the two germline ends. CDR3 bases: TGTGCCAGCAGTTTAGAGCTGCCTGGGGCCAACGTCCTGACTTTC. Residues: CASSLELPGANVLTF.

This clonotype occurred many times. This chain connects TRBV12-3 or TRBV12-4 to TRBJ1-5; D not certain. V gave up 4 bases and J gave up 4 bases, with 2 bases separating them. The CDR3 contains 11 residues. The CDR3 protein is CASSSNQPQHF. The CDR3 DNA is TGTGCCAGCAGTTCGAATCAGCCCCAGCATTTT.

A few counts support this clonotype. The CDR3 coding sequence is TGCAGTGCTAGAGATCGTGCTAGCGGCCTCCCGAACGTCGGGGAGCTGTTTTTT. This sequence encodes CSARDRASGLPNVGELFF. The chain employs TRBV20-1 and TRBJ2-2; TRBD2 agrees at 7 bases. The CDR3 sequence is 18 residues long. Germline assignment: CDR1 DFQATT and CDR2 SNEGSKA (reference sequence). V was clipped by 0 bases and J by 7 bases; unmatched bases: 17.

This clonotype was seen a few times. The chain is built from TRBV5-6 and TRBJ2-5, with 12 bases aligning to TRBD2. Germline CDR1 is SGHDT and CDR2 is YYEEEE. The CDR3 runs to 13 residues. After removal of 0 bases from V and 9 bases from J, the junction contained 0 bases not matched to a gene. Here the CDR3 reads CASSLASGGAQYF. Here the CDR3 DNA reads TGTGCCAGCAGCTTGGCTAGCGGGGGGGCCCAGTACTTC.

A few counts support this clonotype. V and J are TRBV2 and TRBJ2-7; no clear D gene. CDR1 and CDR2 from the germline V gene are SNHLY and FYNNEI. CDR3 size: 12 residues. V was cut by 6 bases and J by 3 bases, with 9 bases left in between. CDR3: CASRKDLYEQYF. The DNA of the CDR3 is TGTGCCAGCAGGAAGGACCTCTACGAGCAGTACTTC.

This rearrangement joins TRBV12-3 or TRBV12-4 to TRBJ1-5; D gene unclear. CDR3 length: 16 amino acids. The germline V and J ends were trimmed by 5 bases and 6 bases, with 20 bases remaining between them. The CDR3 sequence is CASSPPGSRYGQPQHF. CDR3 DNA sequence: TGTGCCAGCAGTCCCCCTGGGAGTAGGTACGGTCAGCCCCAGCATTTT.